A single sample is the source of the 6 T cell receptor beta chains below, sequenced in a study of cytomegalovirus exposure and HLA in healthy donors. The PCR employed 60 Vbeta primers together with 13 Jbeta primers. Assay: immunoSEQ multiplex PCR; the TCRdb copy retains only in-frame clones and omits some. Of about 190,000 clones listed, approximately 84% are singletons. Material: PBMCs. These receptor sequences come from a woman aged 25-40 years in good health and CMV-seropositive.

The CDR3 DNA is TGCGCCAGCAGCCAAGAAATGGGCAGGCTAGTGGCGGGCGAGCAGTTCTTC. This codes for CASSQEMGRLVAGEQFF. This sequence joins TRBV4-1 and TRBJ2-1; a possible D gene is TRBD2 (5 bases). Trimming took 0 bases from V and 10 from J, leaving 22 bases between them. This CDR3 has 17 residues. In germline, CDR1 is MGHRA, CDR2 YSYEKL.

The V and J genes are TRBV6-5 and TRBJ1-3; D might be TRBD1 (6 bases). This CDR3 is 15 amino acids long. Trimming cost V 4 bases and J 2 bases, with 12 bases left between them. Germline V gene lookup returns CDR1 MNHEY and CDR2 SVGAGI. The CDR3, as DNA: TGTGCCAGCAGTTTCTCACAGGGTACTGGAAACACCATATATTTT. It specifies CASSFSQGTGNTIYF.

In its sample, this clone was seen once. This sequence joins TRBV10-1 and TRBJ2-5; TRBD2 matches 11 bases. Germline V CDR1 and CDR2: WNHNN, SYGVQD (reference sequence). This CDR3 contains 18 residues. After removal of 0 bases from V and 9 bases from J, the junction contained 15 bases not matched to a gene. The CDR3 is CASSESIGGTSGAGPQYF. The DNA for the CDR3 is TGCGCCAGCAGTGAGTCGATCGGGGGGACTAGCGGCGCGGGGCCCCAGTACTTC.

The V and J genes are TRBV9 and TRBJ2-3, with TRBD2 identical over 7 bases. CDR1 is SGDLS, CDR2 YYNGEE, per germline. The CDR3 is 17 amino acids. The J segment lost 5 bases and the V segment lost 0 bases, leaving 12 bases of the junction unmatched. In nucleotides, the CDR3 is TGTGCCAGCAGCGTAGAGTGGGGGGGGAGGGCGGGAGATACGCAGTATTTT. Its translation is CASSVEWGGRAGDTQYF. Full variable domain (missing parts from reference TRBV9 and TRBJ2-3): DSGVTQTPKHLITATGQRVTLRCSPRSGDLSVYWYQQSLDQGLQFLIQYYNGEERAKGNILERFSAQQFPDLHSELNLSSLELGDSALYFCASSVEWGGRAGDTQYFGPGTRLTVL.

CDR3 sequence: CASSALTGSGYTF. The CDR3 coding sequence is TGTGCCAGCAGTGCTCTTACAGGGAGCGGCTACACCTTC. V and J are TRBV25-1 and TRBJ1-2, with D maybe TRBD1 (6 bases). CDR1 and CDR2 (germline): MGHDK, SYGVNS. The CDR3 loop spans 13 amino acids. With 4 bases removed from V and 8 bases from J, the gap between germline ends came to 14 bases.

The rearrangement joins TRBV2 to TRBJ2-7; D possibly corresponds to TRBD1 (5 bases). CDR3 length equals 14 residues. CDR1 and CDR2 from the germline V gene are SNHLY and FYNNEI. V lost 6 bases to trimming and J lost 2 bases, with 14 bases between them. The CDR3 here is CASRRSTATYEQYF. The CDR3, as DNA: TGTGCCAGCAGGAGATCGACAGCCACCTACGAGCAGTACTTC. The whole variable domain, filled in from reference TRBV2 and TRBJ2-7, reads EPEVTQTPSHQVTQMGQEVILRCVPISNHLYFYWYRQILGQKVEFLVSFYNNEISEKSEIFDDQFSVERPDGSNFTLKIRSTKLEDSAMYFCASRRSTATYEQYFGPGTRLTVT.